The rows below give T cell receptor beta chains drawn from one sample of a study of CD8+CD57+ T cells in acquired aplastic anemia. TCRdb independently ran MiXCR on the reads; one entry per CDR3 protein. The data contain 260,000 or so distinct CDR3 sequences, around half of them seen just once; the ten biggest clones take up 7% to 10%. Material for sequencing was sorted CD4+, CD8+, or CD8+CD57+ T cells (not recorded which) from PBMCs. The receptor set was obtained from a human donor with aplastic anemia. CDR3s include the opening cysteine and the closing phenylalanine or tryptophan. The D gene is left open where the match is weak. Part of the rows lack a size; the others show once, few, many or a class for expanded clones.

abundance,d_gene,v_gene,j_gene,CDR3nt,CDR3aa
-,TRBD1,TRBV29-1,TRBJ1-5,TGCAGCGTGGGGGACAGGGATCAGCCCCAGCATTTT,CSVGDRDQPQHF
-,TRBD2,TRBV29-1,TRBJ2-7,TGCAGCGTTGAAGATCGGGGACTAGGGGCCTACGAGCAGTACTTC,CSVEDRGLGAYEQYF
few,-,TRBV12-3/TRBV12-4,TRBJ2-7,TGTGCCAGCAGCTTACTCAGGGCACCCTACGAGCAGTACTTC,CASSLLRAPYEQYF
few,TRBD1,TRBV19,TRBJ1-6,TGTGCCAGTAGTATTCTTGCCGGGACAGGGAATTCACCCCTCCACTTT,CASSILAGTGNSPLHF
once,TRBD1,TRBV7-2,TRBJ2-5,TGTGCCAGCAGCCGCAGGGGGCTTGGGGAGACCCAGTACTTC,CASSRRGLGETQYF
many,TRBD1,TRBV19,TRBJ2-7,TGTGCCAGTAGTATGGGCAGGGGGTCCGACGAGCAGTACTTC,CASSMGRGSDEQYF
-,-,TRBV10-3,TRBJ2-2,TGTGCCATCAGTGAGGAGGGGTTTGCAAACACCGGGGAGCTGTTCTTT,CAISEEGFANTGELFF
many,-,TRBV19,TRBJ1-2,TGTGCCAGTAGTACTGAGACAGTGGCCATCTATGGCTACACCTTC,CASSTETVAIYGYTF
many,TRBD1,TRBV9,TRBJ1-4,TGTGCCAGCAGCGGGACAGGGAGGGGGGAAAAACTGTTTTTT,CASSGTGRGEKLFF
-,-,TRBV20-1,TRBJ1-3,TGCAGTGCTAGAGATCCCAGCTCTGGAAACACCATATATTTT,CSARDPSSGNTIYF